The subject of this entry is one TCR beta chain. Its antigen is unknown. The PCR made use of 60 Vbeta and 13 Jbeta primers. The method was immunoSEQ multiplex PCR; TCRdb's version includes in-frame clones alone and lacks a portion of them. The data contain around 260,000 clones, approximately 80% of them seen just once; the ten biggest clones take up 0.3%. This specimen comes from a study of cytomegalovirus exposure and HLA in healthy donors. Overall study context: Caucasian-associated ancestry cluster membership applied to about four fifths of around 400 genotyped donors.

Study observations and caveats: Reports state that TCR beta sequences accurately predicted most subjects' HLA-A and HLA-B alleles. Specificity for CMV antigens was confirmed in vitro for three of the CMV-associated chains.

The germline gives CDR1 SNHLY, CDR2 FYNNEI. The V segment lost 7 bases and the J segment 10 bases; nucleotides outside the gene matches: 14. The CDR3 runs to 14 residues. V usage is TRBV2 and J usage is TRBJ1-2; 8 nucleotides line up with TRBD1. This TCR was recovered from a girl aged 2-10 years in good health and CMV-seronegative. Sequenced material: PBMCs. The CDR3 DNA reads TGTGCCAGCAACCCCCAGGGGGCTGTTTCATACTACACCTTC. Its translation is CASNPQGAVSYYTF.